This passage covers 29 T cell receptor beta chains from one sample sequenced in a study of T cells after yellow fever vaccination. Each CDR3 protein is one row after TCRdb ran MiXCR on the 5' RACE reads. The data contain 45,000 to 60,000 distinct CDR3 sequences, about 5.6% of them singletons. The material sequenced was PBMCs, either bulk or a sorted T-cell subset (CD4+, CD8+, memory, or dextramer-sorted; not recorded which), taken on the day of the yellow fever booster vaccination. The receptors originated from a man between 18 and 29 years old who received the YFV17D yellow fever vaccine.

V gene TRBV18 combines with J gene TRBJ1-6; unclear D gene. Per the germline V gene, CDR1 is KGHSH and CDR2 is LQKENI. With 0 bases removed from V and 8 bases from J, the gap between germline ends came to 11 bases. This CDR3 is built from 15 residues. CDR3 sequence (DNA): TGTGCCAGCTCACCACCGGACGGGTGGGATTCACCCCTCCACTTT. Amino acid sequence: CASSPPDGWDSPLHF.

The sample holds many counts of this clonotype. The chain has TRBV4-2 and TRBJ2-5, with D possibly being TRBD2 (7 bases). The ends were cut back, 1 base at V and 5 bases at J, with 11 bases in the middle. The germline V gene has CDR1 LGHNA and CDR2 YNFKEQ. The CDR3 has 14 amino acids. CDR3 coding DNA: TGTGCCAGCAGCCAAGGGGGGGGCCGGGAGACCCAGTACTTC. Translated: CASSQGGGRETQYF.

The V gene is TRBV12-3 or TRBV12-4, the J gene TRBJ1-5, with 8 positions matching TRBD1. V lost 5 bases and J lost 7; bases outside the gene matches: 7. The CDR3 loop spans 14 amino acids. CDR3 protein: CASSQQGVWQPQHF. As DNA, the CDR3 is TGTGCCAGCAGTCAACAGGGGGTATGGCAGCCCCAGCATTTT.

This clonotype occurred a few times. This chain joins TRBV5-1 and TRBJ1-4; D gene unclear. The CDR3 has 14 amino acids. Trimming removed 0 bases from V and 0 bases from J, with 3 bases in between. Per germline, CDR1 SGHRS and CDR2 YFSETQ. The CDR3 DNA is TGCGCCAGCAGCTTGGGGGCAACTAATGAAAAACTGTTTTTT. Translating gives CASSLGATNEKLFF.

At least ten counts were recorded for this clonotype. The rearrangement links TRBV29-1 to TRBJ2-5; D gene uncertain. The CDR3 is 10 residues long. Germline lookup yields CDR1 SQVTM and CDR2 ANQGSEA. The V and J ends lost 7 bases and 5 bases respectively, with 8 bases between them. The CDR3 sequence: CSAGWETQYF. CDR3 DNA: TGCAGCGCCGGATGGGAGACCCAGTACTTC. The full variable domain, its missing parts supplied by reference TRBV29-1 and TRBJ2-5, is SAVISQKPSRDICQRGTSLTIQCQVDSQVTMMFWYRQQPGQSLTLIATANQGSEATYESGFVIDKFPISRPNLTFSTLTVSNMSPEDSSIYLCSAGWETQYFGPGTRLLVL.

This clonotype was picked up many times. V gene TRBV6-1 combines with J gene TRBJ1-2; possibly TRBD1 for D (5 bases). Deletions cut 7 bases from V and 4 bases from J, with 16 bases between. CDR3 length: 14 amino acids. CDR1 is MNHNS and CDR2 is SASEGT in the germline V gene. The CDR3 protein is CASNGGANSYGYTF. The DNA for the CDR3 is TGTGCCAGCAACGGAGGGGCTAATAGCTATGGCTACACCTTC.

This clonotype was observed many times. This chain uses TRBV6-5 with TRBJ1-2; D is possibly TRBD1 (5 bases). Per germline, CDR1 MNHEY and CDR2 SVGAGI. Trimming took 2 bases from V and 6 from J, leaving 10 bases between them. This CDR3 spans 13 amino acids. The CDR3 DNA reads TGTGCCAGCAGTTACCAGGGACCACATGGCTACACCTTC. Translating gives CASSYQGPHGYTF.

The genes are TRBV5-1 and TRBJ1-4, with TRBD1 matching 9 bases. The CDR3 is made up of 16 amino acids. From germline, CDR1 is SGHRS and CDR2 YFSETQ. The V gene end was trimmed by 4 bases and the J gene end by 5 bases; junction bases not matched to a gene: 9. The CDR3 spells CASSPFPGTGNEKLFF. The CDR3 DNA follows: TGCGCCAGCAGCCCCTTCCCCGGGACAGGGAATGAAAAACTGTTTTTT.

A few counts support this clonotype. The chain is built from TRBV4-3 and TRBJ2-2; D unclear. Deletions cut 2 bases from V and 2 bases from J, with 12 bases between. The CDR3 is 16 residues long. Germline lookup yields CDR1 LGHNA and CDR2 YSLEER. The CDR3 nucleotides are TGCGCCAGCAGCCAACACTTCGTCCTTAACACCGGGGAGCTGTTTTTT. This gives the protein CASSQHFVLNTGELFF.

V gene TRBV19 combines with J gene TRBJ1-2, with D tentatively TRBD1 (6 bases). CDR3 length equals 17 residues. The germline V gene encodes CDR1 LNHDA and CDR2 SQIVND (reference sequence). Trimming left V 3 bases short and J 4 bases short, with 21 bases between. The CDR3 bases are TGTGCCAGTAGTATCGGGGGCACAAGCGAGACACTCTATGGCTACACCTTC. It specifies CASSIGGTSETLYGYTF. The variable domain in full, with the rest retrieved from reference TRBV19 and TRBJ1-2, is DGGITQSPKYLFRKEGQNVTLSCEQNLNHDAMYWYRQDPGQGLRLIYYSQIVNDFQKGDIAEGYSVSREKKESFPLTVTSAQKNPTAFYLCASSIGGTSETLYGYTFGSGTRLTVV.

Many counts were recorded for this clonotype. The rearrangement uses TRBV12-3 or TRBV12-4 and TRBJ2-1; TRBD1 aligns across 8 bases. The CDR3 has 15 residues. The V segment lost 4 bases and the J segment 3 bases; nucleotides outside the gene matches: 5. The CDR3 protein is CASSSGTGNYNEQFF. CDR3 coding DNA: TGTGCCAGCAGTTCCGGGACAGGAAACTACAATGAGCAGTTCTTC.

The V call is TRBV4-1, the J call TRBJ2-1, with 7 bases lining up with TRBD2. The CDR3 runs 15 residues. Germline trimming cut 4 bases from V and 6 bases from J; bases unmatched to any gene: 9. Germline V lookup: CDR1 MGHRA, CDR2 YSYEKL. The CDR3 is CASSPRTSGGNEQFF. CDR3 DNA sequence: TGCGCCAGCAGCCCCAGGACTAGTGGCGGCAATGAGCAGTTCTTC.

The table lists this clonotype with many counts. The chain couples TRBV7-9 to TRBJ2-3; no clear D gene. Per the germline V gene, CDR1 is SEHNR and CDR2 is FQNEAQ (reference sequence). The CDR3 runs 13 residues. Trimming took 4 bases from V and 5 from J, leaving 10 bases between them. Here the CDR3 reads CASSSEIRDTQYF. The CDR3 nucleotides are TGTGCCAGCAGCTCAGAAATACGAGATACGCAGTATTTT.

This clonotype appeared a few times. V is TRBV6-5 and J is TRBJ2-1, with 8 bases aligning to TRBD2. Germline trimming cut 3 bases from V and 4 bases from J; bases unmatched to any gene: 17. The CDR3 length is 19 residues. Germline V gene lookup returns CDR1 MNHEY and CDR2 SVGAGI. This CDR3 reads CASSYPRGSGVGIYNEQFF. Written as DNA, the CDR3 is TGTGCCAGCAGTTATCCCAGGGGTAGCGGGGTAGGGATTTACAATGAGCAGTTCTTC.

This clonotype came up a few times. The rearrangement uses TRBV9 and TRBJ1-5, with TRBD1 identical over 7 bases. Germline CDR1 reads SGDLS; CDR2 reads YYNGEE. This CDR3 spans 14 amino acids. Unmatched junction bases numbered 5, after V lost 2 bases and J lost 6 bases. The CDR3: CASSVSGGSQPQHF. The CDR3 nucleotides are TGTGCCAGCAGCGTGTCAGGGGGGAGTCAGCCCCAGCATTTT.

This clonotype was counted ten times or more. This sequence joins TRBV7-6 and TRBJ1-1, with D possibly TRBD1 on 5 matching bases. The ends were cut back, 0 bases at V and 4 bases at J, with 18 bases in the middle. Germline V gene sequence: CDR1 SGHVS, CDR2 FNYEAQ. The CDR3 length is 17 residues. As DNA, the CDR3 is TGTGCCAGCAGCTTAGCGGGGGGTGTGGGGGTGAGCACTGAAGCTTTCTTT. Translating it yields CASSLAGGVGVSTEAFF.

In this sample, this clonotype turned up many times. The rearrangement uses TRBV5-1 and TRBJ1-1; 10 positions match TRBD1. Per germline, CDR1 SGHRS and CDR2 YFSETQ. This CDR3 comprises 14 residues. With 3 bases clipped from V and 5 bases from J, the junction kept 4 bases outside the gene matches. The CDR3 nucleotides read TGCGCCAGCAGCTGGACAGGGGGGAGTACTGAAGCTTTCTTT. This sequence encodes CASSWTGGSTEAFF.

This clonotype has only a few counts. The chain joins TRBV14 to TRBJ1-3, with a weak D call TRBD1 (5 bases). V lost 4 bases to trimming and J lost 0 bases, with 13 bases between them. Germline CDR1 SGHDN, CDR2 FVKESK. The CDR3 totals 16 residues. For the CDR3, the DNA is TGTGCCAGCAGCCCCGGGGGTCCCAACTCTGGAAACACCATATATTTT. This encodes CASSPGGPNSGNTIYF.

As DNA, the CDR3 is TGCGCCAGCAGCCAAGACCTAGCGGAACACACAGATACGCAGTATTTT. Amino acid sequence: CASSQDLAEHTDTQYF. The chain combines TRBV4-1 with TRBJ2-3, with 7 positions matching TRBD2. The CDR3 covers 16 residues. Germline V gene lookup returns CDR1 MGHRA and CDR2 YSYEKL. Trimming removed 0 bases from V and 2 bases from J; junction bases left unmatched: 5.

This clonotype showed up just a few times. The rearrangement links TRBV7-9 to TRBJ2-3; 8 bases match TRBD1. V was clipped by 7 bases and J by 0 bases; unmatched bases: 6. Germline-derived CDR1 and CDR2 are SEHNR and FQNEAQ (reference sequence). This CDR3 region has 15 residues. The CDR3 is CASTVTGVSTDTQYF. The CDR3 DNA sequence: TGTGCCAGCACCGTGACAGGGGTTAGCACAGATACGCAGTATTTT.

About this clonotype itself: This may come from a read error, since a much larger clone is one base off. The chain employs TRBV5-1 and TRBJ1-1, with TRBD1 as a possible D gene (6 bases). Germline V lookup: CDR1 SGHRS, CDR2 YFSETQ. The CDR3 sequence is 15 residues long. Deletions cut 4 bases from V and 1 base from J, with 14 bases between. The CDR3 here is CASSGGQSGNTEAFF. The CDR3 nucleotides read TGCGCCAGCAGCGGCGGACAGAGCGGGAACACTGAAGCTTTCTTT.

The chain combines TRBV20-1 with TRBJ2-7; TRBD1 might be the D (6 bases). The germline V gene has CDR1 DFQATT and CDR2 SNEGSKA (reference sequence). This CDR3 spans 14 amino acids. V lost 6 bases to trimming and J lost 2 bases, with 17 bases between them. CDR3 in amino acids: CSAQRTEHPYEQYV. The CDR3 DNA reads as TGCAGTGCCCAACGGACAGAACACCCCTACGAGCAGTACGTC.

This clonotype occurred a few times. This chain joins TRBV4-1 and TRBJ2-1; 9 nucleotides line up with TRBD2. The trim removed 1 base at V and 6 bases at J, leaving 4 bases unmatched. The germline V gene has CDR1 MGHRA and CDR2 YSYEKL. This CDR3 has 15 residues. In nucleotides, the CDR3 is TGCGCCAGCAGCCAAGGGCGGGGGGGCATCAATGAGCAGTTCTTC. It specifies CASSQGRGGINEQFF.

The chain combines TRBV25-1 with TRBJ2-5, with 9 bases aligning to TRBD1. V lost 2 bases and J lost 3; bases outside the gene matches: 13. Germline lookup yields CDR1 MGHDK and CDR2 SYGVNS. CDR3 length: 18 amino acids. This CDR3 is CASSEPYRPGQGEETQYF. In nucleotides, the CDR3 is TGTGCCAGCAGTGAACCTTACCGCCCGGGACAGGGAGAAGAGACCCAGTACTTC.

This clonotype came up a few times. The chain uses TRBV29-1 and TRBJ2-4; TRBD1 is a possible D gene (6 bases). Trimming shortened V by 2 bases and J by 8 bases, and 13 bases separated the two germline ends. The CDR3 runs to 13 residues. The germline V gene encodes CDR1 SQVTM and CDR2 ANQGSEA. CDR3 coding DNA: TGCAGCGTTGAACAGGGCGCAGGGGACATTCAGTACTTC. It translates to CSVEQGAGDIQYF.

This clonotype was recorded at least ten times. DNA of the CDR3: TGTGCCAGCAGCTTCGACAGTCAAGAGACCCAGTACTTC. Residues: CASSFDSQETQYF. V gene TRBV7-2 combines with J gene TRBJ2-5, with a possible D match to TRBD1 (5 bases). Germline V gene sequence: CDR1 SGHTA, CDR2 FQGNSA. The CDR3 covers 13 residues. V lost 3 bases, J lost 2 bases, and 7 bases lay in between.

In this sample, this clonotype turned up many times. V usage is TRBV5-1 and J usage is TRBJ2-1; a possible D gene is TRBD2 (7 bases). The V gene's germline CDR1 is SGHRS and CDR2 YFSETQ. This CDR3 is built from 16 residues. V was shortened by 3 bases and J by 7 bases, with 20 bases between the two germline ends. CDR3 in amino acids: CASSSPRGGPGNEQFF. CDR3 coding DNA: TGCGCCAGCAGCTCCCCAAGGGGGGGGCCTGGGAATGAGCAGTTCTTC.

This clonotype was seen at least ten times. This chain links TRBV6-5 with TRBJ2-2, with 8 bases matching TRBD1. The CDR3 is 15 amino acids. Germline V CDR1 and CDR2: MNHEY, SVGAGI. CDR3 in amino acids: CATRAGGFITGELFF. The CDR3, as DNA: TGTGCGACCAGGGCAGGGGGCTTTATCACCGGGGAGCTGTTTTTT.

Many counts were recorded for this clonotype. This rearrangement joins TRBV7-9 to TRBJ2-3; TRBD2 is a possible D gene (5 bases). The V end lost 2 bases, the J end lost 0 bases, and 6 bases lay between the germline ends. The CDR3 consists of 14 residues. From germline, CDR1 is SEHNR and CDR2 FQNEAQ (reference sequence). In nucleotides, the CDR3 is TGTGCCAGCAGCTTAAGCGGTAGCACAGATACGCAGTATTTT. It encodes CASSLSGSTDTQYF.